The 26 T cell receptor beta chains below all came from one sample that was sequenced in a study of OX40 agonist ivuxolimab in advanced cancers. Here immunoSEQ multiplex PCR was the method, and the copy in TCRdb shows in-frame clones only, minus some. The sample comprises 44,000 or so clones, over 80% of which are singletons, and nearly 7% rests with the top ten. The sample in question was CD4+ or CD8+ T cells sorted from blood, obtained in a trial of the OX40 agonist ivuxolimab. The source is an adult with an advanced solid tumor such as melanoma, head and neck, liver or kidney cancer.

This clone was detected only once. V is TRBV7-8 and J is TRBJ2-2; D perhaps matches TRBD1 (7 bases). Trimming took 5 bases from V and 8 from J, leaving 21 bases between them. Germline V gene sequence: CDR1 SGHVS, CDR2 FQNEAQ. This CDR3 region has 16 residues. CDR3 loop: CASSQGDSRFSGELFF. The CDR3, as DNA: TGTGCCAGCAGCCAGGGGGACTCGCGTTTCTCTGGGGAGCTGTTTTTT.

There are a few counts of this clone. The chain employs TRBV4-1 and TRBJ1-2; 7 nucleotides align to TRBD1. Germline V gives CDR1 MGHRA, CDR2 YSYEKL. The CDR3 has 13 residues. Trimming cost V 8 bases and J 8 bases; bases outside gene matches: 11. CDR3 sequence: CASSSGGWSGYTF. In nucleotides, the CDR3 is TGCGCCAGCTCGTCAGGGGGGTGGTCAGGCTACACCTTC.

The chain combines TRBV30 with TRBJ1-2; no definite D call. CDR3 length: 12 amino acids. V lost 0 bases, J lost 5 bases, and 7 bases lay in between. Germline loops: CDR1 GTSNPN, CDR2 SVGIG (reference sequence). The CDR3, as DNA: TGTGCCTGGAGTGTAGGCTGGTATGGCTACACCTTC. Protein: CAWSVGWYGYTF.

A single count supports this clone. The chain carries TRBV5-1 and TRBJ1-5; 8 positions agree with TRBD1. The junction had 4 bases not matched to a gene; V was cut back by 4 bases and J by 4 bases. The CDR3 is 14 residues long. Germline CDR1 and CDR2: SGHRS and YFSETQ. This CDR3 reads CASSPQGENQPQHF. The CDR3 DNA sequence: TGCGCCAGCAGCCCACAGGGGGAGAATCAGCCCCAGCATTTT.

The chain has TRBV30 and TRBJ2-7; TRBD2 agrees at 11 bases. The germline V gene encodes CDR1 GTSNPN and CDR2 SVGIG (reference sequence). The V and J ends lost 1 base and 4 bases, in that order; junction bases with no gene match: 6. The CDR3 sequence is 15 residues long. The CDR3 spells CAWSGTSGSKYEQYF. CDR3 bases: TGTGCCTGGAGTGGGACTAGCGGGTCGAAGTACGAGCAGTACTTC.

V is TRBV30 and J is TRBJ2-3; 8 bases line up with TRBD2. Germline V gene data show CDR1 as GTSNPN and CDR2 as SVGIG (reference sequence). CDR3 length equals 13 residues. The junction had 2 bases not matched to a gene; V was cut back by 2 bases and J by 4 bases. CDR3 amino acids: CAWSSGGADTQYF. The CDR3 DNA reads TGTGCCTGGAGTTCGGGAGGGGCAGATACGCAGTATTTT.

J is TRBJ2-3 and V is TRBV6-4; D is ambiguous. This CDR3 has 14 amino acids. Trimming stripped 2 bases from V and 2 bases from J, with 8 bases between. The germline V gene encodes CDR1 MRHNA and CDR2 SNTAGT. CDR3 nucleotides: TGTGCCAGCAGTGACGTGGGGTTCACAGATACGCAGTATTTT. Its translation is CASSDVGFTDTQYF.

The rearrangement uses TRBV7-9 and TRBJ2-1; D remains ambiguous. V was cut by 6 bases and J by 9 bases, with 9 bases left in between. CDR3 length: 11 residues. Germline V gene data show CDR1 as SEHNR and CDR2 as FQNEAQ (reference sequence). CDR3 sequence (DNA): TGTGCCAGCAGTCGGGCCGCTGAGCAGTTCTTC. This translates into CASSRAAEQFF.

The rearrangement uses TRBV10-3 and TRBJ1-2; D unclear. Germline assignment: CDR1 ENHRY and CDR2 SYGVKD. This CDR3 has 15 amino acids. The germline V and J ends were trimmed by 4 bases and 5 bases, with 17 bases remaining between them. The CDR3: CAISVGLTSSYGYTF. CDR3 nucleotide sequence: TGTGCCATCAGTGTAGGGCTTACCAGTTCATATGGCTACACCTTC.

The chain recombines TRBV20-1 with TRBJ2-7, with D unclear. Deletions cut 6 bases from V and 6 bases from J, with 12 bases between. CDR3 length equals 11 residues. Germline CDR1 reads DFQATT; CDR2 reads SNEGSKA (reference sequence). CDR3 sequence (DNA): TGCAGTGCCCTCAATGGGCCCGAGCAGTACTTC. This sequence encodes CSALNGPEQYF.

V usage is TRBV6-5 and J usage is TRBJ2-3; D remains ambiguous. Germline CDR1 MNHEY, CDR2 SVGAGI. CDR3 length: 11 residues. V shed 5 bases and J shed 6 bases, with 6 bases lying between them. CDR3 residues: CASSHYDTQYF. CDR3 nucleotides: TGTGCCAGCAGTCACTATGATACGCAGTATTTT.

V is TRBV29-1 and J is TRBJ1-2, with a weak D call TRBD1 (5 bases). V lost 3 bases and J lost 6, with 11 bases in between. Germline CDR1 and CDR2: SQVTM and ANQGSEA. The CDR3 extends over 12 amino acids. CDR3 DNA: TGCAGCGTTGACCGGGGGATCAATGGCTACACCTTC. It translates to CSVDRGINGYTF. Using reference TRBV29-1 and TRBJ1-2 for the parts outside the CDR3, the full variable domain is SAVISQKPSRDICQRGTSLTIQCQVDSQVTMMFWYRQQPGQSLTLIATANQGSEATYESGFVIDKFPISRPNLTFSTLTVSNMSPEDSSIYLCSVDRGINGYTFGSGTRLTVV.

The V call is TRBV4-1, the J call TRBJ1-2; D might be TRBD1 (6 bases). The germline CDR1 and CDR2 sequences are MGHRA and YSYEKL. Trimming stripped 6 bases from V and 6 bases from J, with 20 bases between. The CDR3 sequence is 15 residues long. CDR3 in amino acids: CASSPPQGTQNGYTF. The CDR3 region has the DNA TGCGCCAGCAGTCCTCCTCAAGGGACACAAAATGGCTACACCTTC.

The V gene is TRBV27, the J gene TRBJ2-3; perhaps TRBD2 as D (5 bases). Trimming pared 5 bases from V and 0 bases from J, leaving 21 bases between. In germline, CDR1 is MNHEY, CDR2 SMNVEV (reference sequence). The CDR3 is 18 amino acids. In DNA form, the CDR3 reads TGTGCCAGCAGTCGATCCGGGATAACCTCTTATAGCACAGATACGCAGTATTTT. It specifies CASSRSGITSYSTDTQYF.

The table lists this clone with a count of one. This rearrangement joins TRBV6-4 to TRBJ1-2; possibly TRBD1 for D (5 bases). CDR3 length equals 15 residues. CDR1 MRHNA and CDR2 SNTAGT come from the germline V gene. V was shortened by 0 bases and J by 5 bases, with 13 bases between the two germline ends. CDR3 amino acids: CASSDSRDGGYGYTF. For the CDR3, the DNA is TGTGCCAGCAGTGACTCAAGGGACGGGGGGTATGGCTACACCTTC.

The V and J genes are TRBV10-3 and TRBJ1-4; TRBD1 matches at 7 bases. Losses at the gene ends were 10 bases for V and 0 bases for J; bases not matched to a gene: 8. The CDR3 is made up of 15 amino acids. Germline assignment: CDR1 ENHRY and CDR2 SYGVKD. CDR3 in amino acids: CATSDRSATNEKLFF. CDR3 sequence (DNA): TGTGCCACCTCGGACAGGTCCGCAACTAATGAAAAACTGTTTTTT.

The rearrangement links TRBV19 to TRBJ2-2, with 8 bases identical to TRBD2. Germline trimming cut 8 bases from V and 3 bases from J; bases unmatched to any gene: 8. The length of the CDR3 is 15 residues. The germline V gene has CDR1 LNHDA and CDR2 SQIVND (reference sequence). CDR3 amino acids: CASALGRADTGELFF. CDR3 DNA sequence: TGTGCCAGTGCCCTCGGGAGGGCGGACACCGGGGAGCTGTTTTTT.

V gene TRBV6-5 combines with J gene TRBJ1-1; D gene ambiguous. Germline CDR1 reads MNHEY; CDR2 reads SVGAGI. This CDR3 is 13 amino acids long. V lost 3 bases and J 4 bases, leaving 9 bases between the germline ends. In nucleotides, the CDR3 is TGTGCCAGCAGTTATATAGGTCCCACTGAAGCTTTCTTT. Residues: CASSYIGPTEAFF.

The V call is TRBV29-1, the J call TRBJ1-1, with D hard to call. Deletions cut 7 bases from V and 0 bases from J, with 12 bases between. Germline CDR1 SQVTM, CDR2 ANQGSEA. The CDR3 loop spans 13 amino acids. CDR3 DNA: TGCAGCGCCACGAAGGCCCTGAACACTGAAGCTTTCTTT. Translating gives CSATKALNTEAFF.

This clone occurred once. This sequence joins TRBV6-1 and TRBJ2-1; D is undetermined. V lost 4 bases and J lost 9, with 16 bases in between. Germline loops: CDR1 MNHNS, CDR2 SASEGT. This CDR3 is built from 14 residues. The CDR3: CASSGWILTSEQFF. The CDR3 region has the DNA TGTGCCAGCAGTGGGTGGATCCTGACGAGTGAGCAGTTCTTC.

The chain has TRBV5-1 and TRBJ2-2; D remains unclear. Trimming took 4 bases from V and 5 from J, leaving 9 bases between them. Germline V gene lookup returns CDR1 SGHRS and CDR2 YFSETQ. The CDR3 loop spans 13 amino acids. CDR3 sequence: CASSPGPTGELFF. The CDR3 nucleotides are TGCGCCAGCAGCCCTGGGCCGACCGGGGAGCTGTTTTTT.

The V call is TRBV10-3, the J call TRBJ1-2; 8 positions match TRBD1. Trimming cost V 5 bases and J 5 bases; bases outside gene matches: 4. CDR3 size: 13 residues. Germline CDR1 ENHRY, CDR2 SYGVKD. CDR3 protein: CAISRDRSYGYTF. CDR3 nucleotides: TGTGCCATCAGTCGGGACAGGAGTTATGGCTACACCTTC.

V is TRBV18 and J is TRBJ2-5; no clear D gene. The CDR3 sequence is 14 residues long. Deletions cut 4 bases from V and 0 bases from J, with 9 bases between. Germline loops: CDR1 KGHSH, CDR2 LQKENI. CDR3 sequence reads: CASSLKGYQETQYF. DNA of the CDR3: TGTGCCAGCTCACTAAAGGGTTACCAAGAGACCCAGTACTTC.

V is TRBV5-8 and J is TRBJ1-1, with D possibly matching TRBD1 (6 bases). Germline V CDR1 and CDR2: SGHTS, YDEGEE. This CDR3 is built from 16 residues. V was shortened by 3 bases and J by 0 bases, with 15 bases between the two germline ends. CDR3 protein: CASSSGGHQMNTEAFF. CDR3 sequence (DNA): TGTGCCAGCAGCTCGGGGGGACACCAAATGAACACTGAAGCTTTCTTT.

The chain is built from TRBV6-4 and TRBJ2-1; D unresolved. V gave up 0 bases and J gave up 10 bases, with 7 bases separating them. The germline gives CDR1 MRHNA, CDR2 SNTAGT. This CDR3 contains 12 residues. Written as DNA, the CDR3 is TGTGCCAGCAGTGACTCGCAGGAGGAGCAGTTCTTC. It encodes CASSDSQEEQFF.

The chain is built from TRBV27 and TRBJ2-7; possible D gene TRBD2, 5 bases. The germline gives CDR1 MNHEY, CDR2 SMNVEV (reference sequence). The CDR3 sequence is 13 residues long. Trimming pared 6 bases from V and 6 bases from J, leaving 15 bases between. The CDR3 sequence: CASRLSGRGEQYF. DNA for the CDR3: TGTGCCAGCAGGCTCAGCGGAAGAGGCGAGCAGTACTTC.